This T cell receptor (beta chain) was recovered during a study of radiation and T cells in renal cell carcinoma. Repertoires were generated with immunoSEQ multiplex PCR, while TCRdb's copy carries only in-frame clones and drops some. The table records tens of thousands of clones, 70% to 90% of them present only once. V was cut by 9 bases and J by 0 bases, with 14 bases left in between. The germline V gene has CDR1 LNHDA and CDR2 SQIVND (reference sequence). The CDR3 totals 15 residues. This clone was counted once. Time point: blood 2 weeks post-SBRT. Treatment in this sample: 15 Gy SBRT to primary tumor, nephrectomy 4 weeks later.

The chain links TRBV19 to TRBJ1-4; D gene uncertain. This sequence originates from a woman aged 45-65 years with renal cell carcinoma. The material sequenced was blood, taken from a patient whose treatment included radiotherapy and nephrectomy. Here the CDR3 reads CASIGRAATNEKLFF. The CDR3 DNA reads as TGTGCCAGCATCGGAAGGGCAGCAACTAATGAAAAACTGTTTTTT.